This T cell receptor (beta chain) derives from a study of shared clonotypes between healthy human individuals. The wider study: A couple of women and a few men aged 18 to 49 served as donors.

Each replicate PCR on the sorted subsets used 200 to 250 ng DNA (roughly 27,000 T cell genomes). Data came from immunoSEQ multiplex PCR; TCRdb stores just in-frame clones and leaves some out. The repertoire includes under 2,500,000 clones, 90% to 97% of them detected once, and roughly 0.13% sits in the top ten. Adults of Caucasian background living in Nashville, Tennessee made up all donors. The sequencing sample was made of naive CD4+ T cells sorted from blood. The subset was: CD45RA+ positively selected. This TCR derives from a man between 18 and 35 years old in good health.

CDR3: CASSLGQGAGHF. The DNA for the CDR3 is TGTGCCAGCAGTTTGGGACAGGGGGCTGGTCATTTT. The V call is TRBV28, the J call TRBJ1-5, with 12 positions matching TRBD1. The CDR3 loop spans 12 amino acids. J gave up 16 bases and V 3 bases, and 4 bases lay outside the gene matches. In germline, CDR1 is MDHEN, CDR2 SYDVKM.